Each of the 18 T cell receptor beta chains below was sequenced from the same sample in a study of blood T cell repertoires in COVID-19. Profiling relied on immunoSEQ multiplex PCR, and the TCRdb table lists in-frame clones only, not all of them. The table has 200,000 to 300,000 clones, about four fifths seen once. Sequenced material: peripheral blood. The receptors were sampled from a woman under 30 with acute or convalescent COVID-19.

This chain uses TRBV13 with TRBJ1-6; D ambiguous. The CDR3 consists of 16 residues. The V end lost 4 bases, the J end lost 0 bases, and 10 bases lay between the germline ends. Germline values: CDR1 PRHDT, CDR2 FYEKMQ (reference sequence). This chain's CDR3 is CASSYQGSSYNSPLHF. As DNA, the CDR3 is TGTGCCAGCAGCTACCAAGGGAGCTCCTATAATTCACCCCTCCACTTT.

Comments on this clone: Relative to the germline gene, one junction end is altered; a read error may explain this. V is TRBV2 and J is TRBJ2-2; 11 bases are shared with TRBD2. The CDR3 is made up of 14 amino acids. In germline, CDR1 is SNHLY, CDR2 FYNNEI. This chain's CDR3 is CASRTSGNPGELFF. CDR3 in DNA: TGTGCCAGCAGGACTAGCGGGAACCCCGGGGAGCTGTTTTTT.

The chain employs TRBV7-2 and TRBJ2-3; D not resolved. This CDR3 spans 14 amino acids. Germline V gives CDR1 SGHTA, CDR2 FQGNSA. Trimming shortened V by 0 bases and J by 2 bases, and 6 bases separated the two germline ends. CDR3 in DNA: TGTGCCAGCAGCTTAGCGACACTCACAGATACGCAGTATTTT. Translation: CASSLATLTDTQYF.

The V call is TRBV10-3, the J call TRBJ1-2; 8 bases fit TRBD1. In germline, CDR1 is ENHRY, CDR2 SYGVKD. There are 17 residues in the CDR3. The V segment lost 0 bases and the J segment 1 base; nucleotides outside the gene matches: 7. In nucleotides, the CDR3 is TGTGCCATCAGTGAGTCCCCCGGACAGGGTAATAACTATGGCTACACCTTC. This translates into CAISESPGQGNNYGYTF.

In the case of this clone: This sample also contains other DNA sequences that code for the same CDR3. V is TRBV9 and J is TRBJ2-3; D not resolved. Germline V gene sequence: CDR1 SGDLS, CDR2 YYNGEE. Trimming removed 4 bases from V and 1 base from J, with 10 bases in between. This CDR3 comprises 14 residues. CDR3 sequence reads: CASSRLAGTDTQYF. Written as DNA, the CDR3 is TGTGCCAGCAGCCGTCTCGCGGGCACAGATACGCAGTATTTT.

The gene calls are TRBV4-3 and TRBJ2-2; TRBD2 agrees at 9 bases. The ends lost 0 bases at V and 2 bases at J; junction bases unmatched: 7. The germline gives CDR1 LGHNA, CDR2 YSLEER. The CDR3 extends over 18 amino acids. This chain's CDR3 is CASSQDLGAGGNTGELFF. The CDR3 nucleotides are TGCGCCAGCAGCCAAGATCTAGGAGCGGGAGGTAACACCGGGGAGCTGTTTTTT.

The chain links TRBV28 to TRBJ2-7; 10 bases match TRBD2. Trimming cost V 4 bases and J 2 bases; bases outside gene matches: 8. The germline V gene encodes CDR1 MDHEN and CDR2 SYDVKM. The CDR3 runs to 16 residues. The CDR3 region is CASSSLAGVSTYEQYF. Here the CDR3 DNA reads TGTGCCAGCAGTTCTCTAGCGGGAGTTTCAACCTACGAGCAGTACTTC. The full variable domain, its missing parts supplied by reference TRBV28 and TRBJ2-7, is DVKVTQSSRYLVKRTGEKVFLECVQDMDHENMFWYRQDPGLGLRLIYFSYDVKMKEKGDIPEGYSVSREKKERFSLILESASTNQTSMYLCASSSLAGVSTYEQYFGPGTRLTVT.

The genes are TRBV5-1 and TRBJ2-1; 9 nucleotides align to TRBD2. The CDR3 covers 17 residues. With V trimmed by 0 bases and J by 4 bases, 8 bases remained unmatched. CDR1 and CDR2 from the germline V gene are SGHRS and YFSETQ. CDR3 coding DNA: TGCGCCAGCAGCTTGGGGGCGGGAGGGCCAGGGTACAATGAGCAGTTCTTC. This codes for CASSLGAGGPGYNEQFF. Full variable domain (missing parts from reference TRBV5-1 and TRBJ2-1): KAGVTQTPRYLIKTRGQQVTLSCSPISGHRSVSWYQQTPGQGLQFLFEYFSETQRNKGNFPGRFSGRQFSNSRSEMNVSTLELGDSALYLCASSLGAGGPGYNEQFFGPGTRLTVL.

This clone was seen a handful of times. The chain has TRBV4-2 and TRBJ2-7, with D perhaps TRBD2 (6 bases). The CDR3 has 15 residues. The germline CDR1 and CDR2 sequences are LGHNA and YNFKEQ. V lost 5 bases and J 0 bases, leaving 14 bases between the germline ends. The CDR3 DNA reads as TGTGCCAGCAGCGGAGGGCTCGACACCTCCTACGAGCAGTACTTC. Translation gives CASSGGLDTSYEQYF.

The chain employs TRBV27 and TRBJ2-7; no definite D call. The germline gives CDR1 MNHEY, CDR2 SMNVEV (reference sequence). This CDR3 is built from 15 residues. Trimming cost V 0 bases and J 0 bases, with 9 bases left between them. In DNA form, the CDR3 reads TGTGCCAGCAGTTTATCCACCGTGAGCTCCTACGAGCAGTACTTC. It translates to CASSLSTVSSYEQYF.

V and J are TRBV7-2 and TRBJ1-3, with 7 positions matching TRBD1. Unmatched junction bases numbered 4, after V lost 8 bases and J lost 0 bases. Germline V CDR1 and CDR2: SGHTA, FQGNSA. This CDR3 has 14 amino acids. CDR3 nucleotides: TGTGCCAGCGGGGGACAGCTCTCTGGAAACACCATATATTTT. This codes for CASGGQLSGNTIYF.

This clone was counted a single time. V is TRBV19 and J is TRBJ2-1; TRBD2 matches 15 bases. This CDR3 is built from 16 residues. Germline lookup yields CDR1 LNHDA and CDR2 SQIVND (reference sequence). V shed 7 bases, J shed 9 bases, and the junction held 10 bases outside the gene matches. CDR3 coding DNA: TGTGCCAGTACTCAATACGGACTAGCGGGAGGGAGTGAGCAGTTCTTC. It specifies CASTQYGLAGGSEQFF. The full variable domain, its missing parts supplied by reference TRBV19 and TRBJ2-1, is DGGITQSPKYLFRKEGQNVTLSCEQNLNHDAMYWYRQDPGQGLRLIYYSQIVNDFQKGDIAEGYSVSREKKESFPLTVTSAQKNPTAFYLCASTQYGLAGGSEQFFGPGTRLTVL.

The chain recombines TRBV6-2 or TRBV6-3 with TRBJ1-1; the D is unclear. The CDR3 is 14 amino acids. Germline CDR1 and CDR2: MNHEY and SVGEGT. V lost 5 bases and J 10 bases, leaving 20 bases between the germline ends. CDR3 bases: TGTGCCAGCAGTCCGATCACGGTCGGGCGGGTAGCTTTCTTT. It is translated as CASSPITVGRVAFF.

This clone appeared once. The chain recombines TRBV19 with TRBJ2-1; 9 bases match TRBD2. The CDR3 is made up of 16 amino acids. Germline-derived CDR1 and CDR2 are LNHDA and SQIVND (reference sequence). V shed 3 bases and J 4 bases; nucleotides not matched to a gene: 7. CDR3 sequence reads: CASSIGWTSAYNEQFF. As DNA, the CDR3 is TGTGCCAGTAGTATCGGTTGGACTAGCGCTTACAATGAGCAGTTCTTC.

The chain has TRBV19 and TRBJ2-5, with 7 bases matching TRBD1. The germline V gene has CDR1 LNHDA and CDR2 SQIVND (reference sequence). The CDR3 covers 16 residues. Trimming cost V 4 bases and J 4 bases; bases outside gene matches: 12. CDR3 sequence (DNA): TGTGCCAGTAGTACGACGACAGGGCCGCGCTCAGAGACCCAGTACTTC. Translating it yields CASSTTTGPRSETQYF. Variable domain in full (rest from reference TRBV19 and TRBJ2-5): DGGITQSPKYLFRKEGQNVTLSCEQNLNHDAMYWYRQDPGQGLRLIYYSQIVNDFQKGDIAEGYSVSREKKESFPLTVTSAQKNPTAFYLCASSTTTGPRSETQYFGPGTRLLVL.

The CDR3 sequence: CASRRDRGVVEQYF. DNA for the CDR3: TGTGCCAGCAGAAGGGACAGGGGGGTTGTCGAGCAGTACTTC. The genes are TRBV5-4 and TRBJ2-7; 11 positions match TRBD1. The V segment lost 5 bases and the J segment 6 bases; nucleotides outside the gene matches: 7. Germline V gene lookup returns CDR1 SGHNT and CDR2 YYREEE (reference sequence). The CDR3 contains 14 residues.

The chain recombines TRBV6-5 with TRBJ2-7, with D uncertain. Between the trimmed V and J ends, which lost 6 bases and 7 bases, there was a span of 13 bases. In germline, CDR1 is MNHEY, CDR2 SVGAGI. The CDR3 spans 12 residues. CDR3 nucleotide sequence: TGTGCCAGCAGCCCAGATTCGATGGAGCAGTACTTC. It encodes CASSPDSMEQYF.

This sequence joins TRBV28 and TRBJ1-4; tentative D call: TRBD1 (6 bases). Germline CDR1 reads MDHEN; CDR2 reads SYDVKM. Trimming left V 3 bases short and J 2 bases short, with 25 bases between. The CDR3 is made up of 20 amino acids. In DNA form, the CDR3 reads TGTGCCAGCAGTTTGGGAAGACAGTGGACATCAGGGGAGACTAATGAAAAACTGTTTTTT. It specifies CASSLGRQWTSGETNEKLFF.